These 8 T cell receptor beta chains came from one sample sequenced in a study of cytomegalovirus exposure and HLA in healthy donors. The primer mix had 60 Vbeta and 13 Jbeta primers. The table came from immunoSEQ multiplex PCR; TCRdb's copy has only in-frame clones and leaves some out. The sample shows fewer than 200,000 clones, around 76% of them seen only once. Sequencing was done on a sample of PBMCs. The receptors shown here come from a female donor in good health and CMV-seronegative.

The rearrangement links TRBV11-2 to TRBJ2-5; 9 nucleotides match TRBD2. TRBJ2-7 explains the end of the DNA better; the J call may be wrong. The germline V gene has CDR1 SGHAT and CDR2 FQNNGV. The CDR3 contains 16 residues. The CDR3 region has the DNA TGTGCCAGCAGACGTAGCGCTAGCGGGGTCGACTACGAGCAGTACTTC. Its translation is CASRRSASGVDYEQYF.

The chain combines TRBV9 with TRBJ1-1; no definite D call. The germline gives CDR1 SGDLS, CDR2 YYNGEE. This CDR3 has 14 residues. The V gene lost 0 bases and the J gene lost 4 bases, with 10 bases spanning the gap. CDR3 protein: CASSVGEWATEAFF. The CDR3 DNA reads TGTGCCAGCAGCGTAGGGGAGTGGGCCACTGAAGCTTTCTTT.

In this sample, this clone turned up once. The V and J genes are TRBV6-5 and TRBJ1-2; weak D call: TRBD1 (6 bases). V shed 5 bases and J shed 3 bases, with 16 bases lying between them. The CDR3 spans 15 residues. CDR1 and CDR2 (germline): MNHEY, SVGAGI. The CDR3 spells CASSQTGRADYGYTF. In DNA, the CDR3 is TGTGCCAGCAGTCAAACAGGGCGGGCAGACTATGGCTACACCTTC.

This clone was counted only a few times. V usage is TRBV14 and J usage is TRBJ2-3; tentative D call: TRBD2 (6 bases). From germline, CDR1 is SGHDN and CDR2 FVKESK. The length of the CDR3 is 16 residues. Trimming removed 1 base at V and 11 bases at J, with 22 bases between. CDR3 nucleotides: TGTGCCAGCAGCCAAGTCATCGGGGAGGCCACAAGTGGGCAGTATTTT. It codes for CASSQVIGEATSGQYF. The variable domain in full, completed from reference TRBV14 and TRBJ2-3, reads EAGVTQFPSHSVIEKGQTVTLRCDPISGHDNLYWYRRVMGKEIKFLLHFVKESKQDESGMPNNRFLAERTGGTYSTLKVQPAELEDSGVYFCASSQVIGEATSGQYFGPGTRLTVL.

This sequence joins TRBV12-5 and TRBJ2-1, with D possibly being TRBD1 (6 bases). CDR3 size: 19 residues. The V end was cut by 0 bases, the J end by 0 bases, with 18 bases between. Germline loops: CDR1 LGHNT, CDR2 FRNRAP. CDR3 residues: CASGLVGHGDTGSYNEQFF. The CDR3 nucleotides are TGTGCTAGTGGTTTGGTAGGGCACGGGGACACCGGCTCCTACAATGAGCAGTTCTTC.

The chain combines TRBV2 with TRBJ2-1; 10 nucleotides line up with TRBD1. Trimming at V came to 6 bases and at J to 8 bases, leaving 4 bases not matched to a gene. Looked up from germline, CDR1 is SNHLY and CDR2 is FYNNEI. The CDR3 is 13 residues long. The chain's CDR3 is CASRPDRGDEQFF. The CDR3 DNA follows: TGTGCCAGCAGACCGGACAGGGGGGATGAGCAGTTCTTC.

The genes are TRBV5-1 and TRBJ1-1; 9 positions match TRBD1. V lost 0 bases, J lost 5 bases, and 5 bases stayed unmatched. Germline loops: CDR1 SGHRS, CDR2 YFSETQ. CDR3 size: 15 residues. CDR3 protein: CASSLGDRELTEAFF. The CDR3 DNA reads as TGCGCCAGCAGCTTGGGGGACAGGGAATTAACTGAAGCTTTCTTT.

J is TRBJ1-2 and V is TRBV18; 8 bases are shared with TRBD1. V lost 3 bases to trimming and J lost 4 bases; unmatched junction nucleotides: 4. CDR1 is KGHSH and CDR2 is LQKENI in the germline V gene. The length of the CDR3 is 14 residues. CDR3 in DNA: TGTGCCAGCTCACCCGGACAGGGTCTCTATGGCTACACCTTC. This encodes CASSPGQGLYGYTF.